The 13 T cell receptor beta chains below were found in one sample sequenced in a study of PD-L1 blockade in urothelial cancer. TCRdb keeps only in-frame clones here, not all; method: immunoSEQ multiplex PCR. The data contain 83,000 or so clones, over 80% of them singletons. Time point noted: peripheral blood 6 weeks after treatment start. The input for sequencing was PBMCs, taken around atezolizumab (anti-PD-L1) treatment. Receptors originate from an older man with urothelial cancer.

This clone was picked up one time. CDR3: CASSRGGANTEAFF. Here the CDR3 DNA reads TGTGCCAGCAGCCGCGGGGGGGCGAACACTGAAGCTTTCTTT. This chain uses TRBV11-3 with TRBJ1-1, with D possibly matching TRBD1 (6 bases). The CDR3 spans 14 residues. Germline V gene data show CDR1 as SGHNT and CDR2 as YENEEA. V gave up 5 bases and J gave up 1 base, with 11 bases separating them.

The CDR3 DNA reads as TGTGCCAGCAGCCGACAGGGGTCTCACGAGCAGTACTTC. Its protein product is CASSRQGSHEQYF. The rearrangement uses TRBV7-2 and TRBJ2-7; TRBD1 agrees at 8 bases. Germline lookup yields CDR1 SGHTA and CDR2 FQGNSA. CDR3 size: 13 residues. With V trimmed by 5 bases and J by 5 bases, 5 bases remained unmatched.

The CDR3 DNA reads as TGTGCCAGTAGTAGGGGACAGGTAAACACTGAAGCTTTCTTT. Its protein is CASSRGQVNTEAFF. V gene TRBV19 combines with J gene TRBJ1-1, with 8 bases identical to TRBD1. Germline V gene lookup returns CDR1 LNHDA and CDR2 SQIVND (reference sequence). CDR3 size: 14 residues. Unmatched junction bases numbered 3, after V lost 4 bases and J lost 2 bases.

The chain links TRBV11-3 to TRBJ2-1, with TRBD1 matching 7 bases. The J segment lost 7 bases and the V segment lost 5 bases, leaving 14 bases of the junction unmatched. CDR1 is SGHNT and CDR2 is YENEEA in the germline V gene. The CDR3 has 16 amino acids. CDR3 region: CASSLAPTTGTNEQFF. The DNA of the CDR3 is TGTGCCAGCAGCCTTGCCCCCACGACAGGGACGAATGAGCAGTTCTTC.

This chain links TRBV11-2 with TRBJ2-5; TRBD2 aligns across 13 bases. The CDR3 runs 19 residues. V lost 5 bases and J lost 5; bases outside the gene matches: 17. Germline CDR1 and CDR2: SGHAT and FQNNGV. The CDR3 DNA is TGTGCCAGCAGCCAAAAAATACCGGGACTAGCGGGAACGGGGGAGACCCAGTACTTC. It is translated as CASSQKIPGLAGTGETQYF. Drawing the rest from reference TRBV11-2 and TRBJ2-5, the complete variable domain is EAGVAQSPRYKIIEKRQSVAFWCNPISGHATLYWYQQILGQGPKLLIQFQNNGVVDDSQLPKDRFSAERLKGVDSTLKIQPAKLEDSAVYLCASSQKIPGLAGTGETQYFGPGTRLLVL.

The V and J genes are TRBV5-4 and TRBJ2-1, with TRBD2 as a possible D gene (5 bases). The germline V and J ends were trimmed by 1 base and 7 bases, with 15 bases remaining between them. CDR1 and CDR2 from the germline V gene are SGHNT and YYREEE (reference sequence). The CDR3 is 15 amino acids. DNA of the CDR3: TGTGCCAGCAGCTTGACGGTCCAAGAGGGTAATGAGCAGTTCTTC. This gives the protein CASSLTVQEGNEQFF.

DNA for the CDR3: TGTGCCAGCAGAAGGACAGGACGCAATCAGCCCCAGCATTTT. Translated: CASRRTGRNQPQHF. This chain joins TRBV6-5 and TRBJ1-5; 7 nucleotides align to TRBD1. CDR1 is MNHEY and CDR2 is SVGAGI in the germline V gene. There are 14 residues in the CDR3. Trimming cost V 6 bases and J 2 bases; bases outside gene matches: 4.

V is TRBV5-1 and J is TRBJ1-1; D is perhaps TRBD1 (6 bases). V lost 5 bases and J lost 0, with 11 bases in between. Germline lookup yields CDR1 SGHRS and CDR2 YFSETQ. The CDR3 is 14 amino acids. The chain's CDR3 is CASRGGGMNTEAFF. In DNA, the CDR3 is TGCGCCAGCAGGGGTGGGGGCATGAACACTGAAGCTTTCTTT.

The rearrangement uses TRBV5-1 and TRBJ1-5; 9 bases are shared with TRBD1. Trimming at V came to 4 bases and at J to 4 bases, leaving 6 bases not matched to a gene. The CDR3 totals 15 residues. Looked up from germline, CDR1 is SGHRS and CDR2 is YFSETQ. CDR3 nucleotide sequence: TGCGCCAGCAGCCCATCGACAGGGGGGAATCAGCCCCAGCATTTT. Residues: CASSPSTGGNQPQHF. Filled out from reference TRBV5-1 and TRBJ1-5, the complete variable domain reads KAGVTQTPRYLIKTRGQQVTLSCSPISGHRSVSWYQQTPGQGLQFLFEYFSETQRNKGNFPGRFSGRQFSNSRSEMNVSTLELGDSALYLCASSPSTGGNQPQHFGDGTRLSIL.

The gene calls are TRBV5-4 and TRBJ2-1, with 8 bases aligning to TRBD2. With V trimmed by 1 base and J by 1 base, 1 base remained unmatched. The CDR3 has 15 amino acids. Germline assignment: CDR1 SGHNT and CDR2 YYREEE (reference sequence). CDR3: CASSLTSGSYNEQFF. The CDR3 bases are TGTGCCAGCAGCTTGACTAGCGGATCCTACAATGAGCAGTTCTTC.

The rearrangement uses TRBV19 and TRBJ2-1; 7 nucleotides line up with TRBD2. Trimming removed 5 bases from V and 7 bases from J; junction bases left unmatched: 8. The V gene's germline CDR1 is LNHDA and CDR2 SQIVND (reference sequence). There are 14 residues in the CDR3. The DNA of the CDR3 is TGTGCCAGTAGTCCCCGGGACTACCCGAATGAGCAGTTCTTC. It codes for CASSPRDYPNEQFF.

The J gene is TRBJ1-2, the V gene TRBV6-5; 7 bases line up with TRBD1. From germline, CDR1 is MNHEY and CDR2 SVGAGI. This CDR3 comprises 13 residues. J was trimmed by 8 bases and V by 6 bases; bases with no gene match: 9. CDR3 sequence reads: CASSKTGDSGYTF. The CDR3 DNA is TGTGCCAGCAGCAAAACAGGGGACTCCGGCTACACCTTC.

The chain's CDR3 is CASSSGPGSSYEQYF. The CDR3 coding sequence is TGTGCCAGTAGTAGCGGTCCGGGTAGCTCCTACGAGCAGTACTTC. This sequence joins TRBV19 and TRBJ2-7; no definite D call. Per germline, CDR1 LNHDA and CDR2 SQIVND (reference sequence). This CDR3 comprises 15 residues. V shed 4 bases and J shed 0 bases, with 13 bases lying between them.